This TCR beta chain was recorded in a study of human T cells and chemical hapten exposure. For the study at large: Alopecia areata, totalis or universalis was found in mostly female patients. Study-level points and caveats: Expanded TCR sets contained significantly more large CDR3 similarity clusters than controls.

Within the library, unique molecular identifiers were attached to each individual cDNA molecule. TCRdb fed the RACE reads into MiXCR, producing one record per CDR3 protein. The sample lists about 300,000 distinct CDR3 sequences, 4.5% to 7% occurring once. In this sample, this clonotype turned up many times. The target antigen is unknown. The time point denotes: pre-sensitization, week 0. Treatment specified: therapeutic diphenylcyclopropenone sensitization with weekly scalp DPC. V dropped 4 bases and J dropped 5 bases, with 11 bases sitting between them. The CDR3 sequence is 13 residues long. CDR1 and CDR2 from the germline V gene are LGHDT and YNNKEL (reference sequence).

The clonotype comes from a woman under 30 with alopecia areata. Some clones in this sample may be carry-over from other donors' samples. The sequenced sample was whole blood, obtained in connection with sensitization to the hapten diphenylcyclopropenone (DPC). This rearrangement joins TRBV3-1 to TRBJ1-1; D might be TRBD1 (5 bases). The CDR3 sequence: CASSRLDSTEAFF. Here the CDR3 DNA reads TGTGCCAGCAGCCGACTCGACAGTACTGAAGCTTTCTTT.